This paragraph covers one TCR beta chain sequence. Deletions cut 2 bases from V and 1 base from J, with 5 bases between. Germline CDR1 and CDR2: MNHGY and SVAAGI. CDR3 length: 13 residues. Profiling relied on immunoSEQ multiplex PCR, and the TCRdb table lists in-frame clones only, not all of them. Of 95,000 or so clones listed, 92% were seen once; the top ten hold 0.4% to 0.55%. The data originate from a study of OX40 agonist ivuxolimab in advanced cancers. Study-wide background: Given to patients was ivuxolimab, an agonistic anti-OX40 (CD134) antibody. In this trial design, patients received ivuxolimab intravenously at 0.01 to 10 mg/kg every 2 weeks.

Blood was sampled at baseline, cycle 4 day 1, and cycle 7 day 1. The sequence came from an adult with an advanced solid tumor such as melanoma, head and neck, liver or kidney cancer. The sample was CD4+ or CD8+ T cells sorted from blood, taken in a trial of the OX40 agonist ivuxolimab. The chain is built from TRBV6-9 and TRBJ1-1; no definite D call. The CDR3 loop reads CASSYQENTEAFF. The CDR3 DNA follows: TGTGCCAGCAGTTATCAGGAGAACACTGAAGCTTTCTTT.